A single sample is the source of the 18 T cell receptor beta chains below, sequenced in a study of vaccination and CD4 T cells after COVID-19. The assay that was used to sequence DNA from cultured CD4+ T cells was the Oncomine TCR Beta short-read assay. TCRdb re-analysed the PCR reads in MiXCR, keeping a single row per CDR3 protein. The sample lists over 11,000 distinct CDR3 sequences, 20% to 25% seen once, with over 15% in the top ten. Their antigens are not known. The sample's treatment: approximately 10-day PBMC culture with coronavirus spike peptide pools or control peptides (ViraFEST assay). The source material was CD4+ T cells from blood, cultured in vitro, sampled after SARS-CoV-2 vaccination. Source of these receptors: a human donor who had recovered from COVID-19.

This clonotype occurred a few times. The genes are TRBV27 and TRBJ2-1; TRBD2 matches at 7 bases. The CDR3 runs to 15 residues. The V and J ends lost 5 bases and 0 bases, in that order; junction bases with no gene match: 4. The germline V gene encodes CDR1 MNHEY and CDR2 SMNVEV (reference sequence). For the CDR3, the DNA is TGTGCCAGCAGTCCCAGGGAGGGCTCCTACAATGAGCAGTTCTTC. Protein product: CASSPREGSYNEQFF.

V and J are TRBV20-1 and TRBJ1-4; D call uncertain. This CDR3 is built from 14 residues. Germline V lookup: CDR1 DFQATT, CDR2 SNEGSKA (reference sequence). V was shortened by 0 bases and J by 7 bases, with 12 bases between the two germline ends. For the CDR3, the DNA is TGCAGTGCTAGAGAGGAGGTAGTAGGTGAAAAACTGTTTTTT. Protein product: CSAREEVVGEKLFF.

The gene calls are TRBV2 and TRBJ1-1; TRBD1 matches 7 bases. The CDR3 spans 13 residues. Germline CDR1 reads SNHLY; CDR2 reads FYNNEI. Trimming at V came to 4 bases and at J to 3 bases, leaving 2 bases not matched to a gene. This CDR3 is CASSGQGYTEAFF. The CDR3 coding sequence is TGTGCCAGCAGTGGACAGGGCTACACTGAAGCTTTCTTT.

This clonotype was observed a handful of times. The chain has TRBV11-1 and TRBJ2-7; D may correspond to TRBD1 or TRBD2 (6 bases each). CDR3 length equals 15 residues. Trimming removed 4 bases at V and 4 bases at J, with 17 bases between. Germline CDR1 is SGHAT and CDR2 is FQDESV (reference sequence). CDR3 nucleotide sequence: TGTGCCAGCAGCTCAAAGGGGGGACTGCCTTACGAGCAGTACTTC. Amino acids: CASSSKGGLPYEQYF.

V and J are TRBV28 and TRBJ1-3; D unresolved. Germline values: CDR1 MDHEN, CDR2 SYDVKM. Trimming took off 8 bases at V and 0 bases at J, with 14 bases between the two ends. The CDR3 totals 15 residues. The CDR3 sequence: CASLRTVYSGNTIYF. The CDR3 coding sequence is TGTGCCAGCCTACGGACCGTTTACTCTGGAAACACCATATATTTT.

There are a few counts of this clonotype. The rearrangement links TRBV30 to TRBJ2-5, with 10 bases aligning to TRBD1. Germline CDR1 reads GTSNPN; CDR2 reads SVGIG (reference sequence). This CDR3 is built from 13 residues. The J segment lost 7 bases and the V segment lost 1 base, leaving 3 bases of the junction unmatched. CDR3 sequence reads: CAWSARTGGTQYF. CDR3 bases: TGTGCCTGGAGTGCACGGACAGGGGGGACCCAGTACTTC.

The chain joins TRBV6-1 to TRBJ2-7; tentative D call: TRBD2 (6 bases). This CDR3 has 16 amino acids. V was clipped by 6 bases and J by 4 bases, with 22 bases between them. Per germline, CDR1 MNHNS and CDR2 SASEGT. The CDR3 sequence: CASSSISGGVGYEQYF. CDR3 in DNA: TGTGCCAGCAGCTCTATTAGCGGTGGAGTAGGTTACGAGCAGTACTTC.

This clonotype counts as medium-sized. The chain recombines TRBV2 with TRBJ1-2, with D hard to call. The CDR3 is made up of 8 amino acids. The germline V gene encodes CDR1 SNHLY and CDR2 FYNNEI. V lost 9 bases, J lost 6 bases, and 2 bases lay in between. The CDR3 protein is CARHGYTF. The CDR3 nucleotides are TGTGCCAGACATGGCTACACCTTC. Full variable domain (rest looked up from reference TRBV2 and TRBJ1-2): EPEVTQTPSHQVTQMGQEVILRCVPISNHLYFYWYRQILGQKVEFLVSFYNNEISEKSEIFDDQFSVERPDGSNFTLKIRSTKLEDSAMYFCARHGYTFGSGTRLTVV.

The chain combines TRBV28 with TRBJ1-2; D is uncertain. The CDR3 length is 12 residues. Germline values: CDR1 MDHEN, CDR2 SYDVKM. V was trimmed by 3 bases and J by 3 bases, leaving 5 bases between them. The CDR3 is CASSFFDYGYTF. CDR3 nucleotide sequence: TGTGCCAGCAGTTTTTTTGACTATGGCTACACCTTC.

This clonotype was picked up one time. The chain carries TRBV24-1 and TRBJ2-7; D is unresolved. In germline, CDR1 is KGHDR, CDR2 SFDVKD. This CDR3 is 15 amino acids long. V was shortened by 3 bases and J by 3 bases, with 14 bases between the two germline ends. CDR3 nucleotides: TGTGCCACCAGTGATCCCACGGACCGAGACTACGAGCAGTACTTC. Amino acids: CATSDPTDRDYEQYF.

The chain joins TRBV24-1 to TRBJ2-3, with 7 bases matching TRBD1. The V segment lost 3 bases and the J segment 3 bases; nucleotides outside the gene matches: 17. The germline CDR1 and CDR2 sequences are KGHDR and SFDVKD. The CDR3 extends over 19 amino acids. CDR3 sequence reads: CATSDHKFHFRDRTDTQYF. CDR3 in DNA: TGTGCCACCAGTGATCATAAGTTCCATTTTCGGGACAGAACAGATACGCAGTATTTT.

V is TRBV12-3 or TRBV12-4 and J is TRBJ2-1; D perhaps matches TRBD1 (5 bases). The CDR3 runs 17 residues. Trimming took 4 bases from V and 0 from J, leaving 16 bases between them. The CDR3 spells CASSSEFRGFSYNEQFF. The CDR3, as DNA: TGTGCCAGCAGTTCGGAGTTTAGGGGCTTCTCCTACAATGAGCAGTTCTTC.

This chain connects TRBV14 to TRBJ1-2, with D maybe TRBD1 (5 bases). Germline lookup yields CDR1 SGHDN and CDR2 FVKESK. The length of the CDR3 is 15 residues. V was trimmed by 0 bases and J by 4 bases, leaving 12 bases between them. CDR3 residues: CASSQDVTGFYGYTF. The CDR3 DNA reads as TGTGCCAGCAGCCAAGATGTCACAGGCTTCTATGGCTACACCTTC.

By proportion, this clonotype is medium-sized. V and J are TRBV27 and TRBJ2-5; TRBD2 matches at 11 bases. The CDR3 consists of 20 residues. Germline values: CDR1 MNHEY, CDR2 SMNVEV (reference sequence). V shed 2 bases, J shed 5 bases, and the junction held 19 bases outside the gene matches. CDR3 loop: CASSLGIGTSGPGGLETQYF. DNA for the CDR3: TGTGCCAGCAGTTTAGGAATTGGGACTAGCGGCCCGGGGGGCTTGGAGACCCAGTACTTC.

In this sample, this clonotype turned up a few times. The chain is built from TRBV7-3 and TRBJ2-1; 11 bases map to TRBD2. Looked up from germline, CDR1 is SGHTA and CDR2 is FQGTGA. This CDR3 comprises 14 residues. V trimming: 5 bases; J trimming: 7 bases; junction bases outside the gene matches: 4. As DNA, the CDR3 is TGTGCCAGCAGCCCGGGACTAGCGGAGAATGAGCAGTTCTTC. Amino acid sequence: CASSPGLAENEQFF.

This clonotype was detected a few times. J is TRBJ2-7 and V is TRBV23-1; 9 nucleotides match TRBD1. TRBV23-1 carries the ORF label, with uncertain function. V shed 7 bases and J 1 base; nucleotides not matched to a gene: 8. The CDR3 consists of 15 residues. The CDR3 loop reads CASTSRDRASYEQYF. CDR3 in DNA: TGCGCCAGCACGTCCCGGGACAGGGCGTCCTACGAGCAGTACTTC.

This clonotype is medium-sized within its sample. The chain links TRBV6-5 to TRBJ1-5; D unresolved. The CDR3 is 15 residues long. V was shortened by 0 bases and J by 2 bases, with 8 bases between the two germline ends. In germline, CDR1 is MNHEY, CDR2 SVGAGI. The CDR3 DNA sequence: TGTGCCAGCAGTTACTCGAGATGGGGCAATCAGCCCCAGCATTTT. This encodes CASSYSRWGNQPQHF.

By proportion, this clonotype is medium-sized (0.01 to 0.1%). The genes are TRBV27 and TRBJ2-1, with no clear D. V gave up 5 bases and J gave up 3 bases, with 14 bases separating them. This CDR3 contains 15 residues. Germline V lookup: CDR1 MNHEY, CDR2 SMNVEV (reference sequence). The chain's CDR3 is CASSRSPPVYNEQFF. In DNA, the CDR3 is TGTGCCAGCAGTCGTTCACCCCCGGTCTACAATGAGCAGTTCTTC.